This entry concerns a single TCR beta chain. Its antigen is undetermined. The sample is drawn from a study of shared clonotypes between healthy human individuals. Template for every sorted-subset replicate PCR totaled approximately 0.2 ug DNA, roughly 30,000 T cell genomes. Some clones are missing from TCRdb's copy, which holds only in-frame ones; the method was immunoSEQ multiplex PCR. The sample comprises 600,000 to 700,000 clones, 73% of which are singletons, and around 2% rests with the top ten. Study-wide results and limits: A handful of donors had around 5% of their naive CD4 clonotypes in common. Estimated clonotype richness was generally higher in naive than memory subsets.

CDR1 is MDHEN, CDR2 SYDVKM, per germline. CDR3 size: 14 residues. The ends lost 7 bases at V and 8 bases at J; junction bases unmatched: 9. Sequenced sample: memory CD4+ T cells sorted from blood. Subset defined: CD45RA-negative fraction. The rearrangement joins TRBV28 to TRBJ1-4; 8 nucleotides agree with TRBD1. The receptor's source is a woman aged 25-40 years in good health. The CDR3 bases are TGTGCCAGCATCCCGACAGGGGCTATCGAAAAACTGTTTTTT. Protein product: CASIPTGAIEKLFF.